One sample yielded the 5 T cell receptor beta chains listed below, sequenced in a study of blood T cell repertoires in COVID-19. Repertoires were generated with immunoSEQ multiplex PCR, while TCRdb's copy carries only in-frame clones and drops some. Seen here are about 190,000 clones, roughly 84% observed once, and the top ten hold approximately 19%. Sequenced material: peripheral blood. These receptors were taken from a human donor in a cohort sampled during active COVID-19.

The CDR3: CASSLARPTVQYF. DNA for the CDR3: TGTGCCAGCAGCTTAGCGAGGCCGACGGTGCAGTACTTC. The J gene is TRBJ2-7, the V gene TRBV11-1; no clear D. The germline V and J ends were trimmed by 0 bases and 9 bases, with 12 bases remaining between them. The CDR3 is 13 amino acids. The germline V gene has CDR1 SGHAT and CDR2 FQDESV (reference sequence).

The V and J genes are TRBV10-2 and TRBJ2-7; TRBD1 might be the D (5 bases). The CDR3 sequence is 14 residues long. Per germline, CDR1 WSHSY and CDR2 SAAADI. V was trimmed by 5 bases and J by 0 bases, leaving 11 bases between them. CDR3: CASSPRTGSYEQYV. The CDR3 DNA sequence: TGCGCCAGCAGTCCACGAACAGGCTCCTACGAGCAGTACGTC.

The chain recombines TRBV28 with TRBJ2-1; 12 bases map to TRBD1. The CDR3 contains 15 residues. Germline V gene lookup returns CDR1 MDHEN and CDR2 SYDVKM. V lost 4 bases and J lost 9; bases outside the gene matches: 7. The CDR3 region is CASSSAGQGAGEQFF. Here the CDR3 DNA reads TGTGCCAGCAGTTCGGCGGGACAGGGGGCTGGTGAGCAGTTCTTC.

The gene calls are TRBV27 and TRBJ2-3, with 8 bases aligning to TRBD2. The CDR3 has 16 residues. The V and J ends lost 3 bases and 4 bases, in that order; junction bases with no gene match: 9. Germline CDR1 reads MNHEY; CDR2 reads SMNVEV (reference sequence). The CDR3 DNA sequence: TGTGCCAGCAGTTTTGGTAGCGGGATCTCTGCAGATACGCAGTATTTT. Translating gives CASSFGSGISADTQYF.

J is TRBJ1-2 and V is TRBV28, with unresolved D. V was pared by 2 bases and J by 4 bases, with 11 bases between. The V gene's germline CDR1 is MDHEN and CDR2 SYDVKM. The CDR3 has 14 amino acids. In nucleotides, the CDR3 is TGTGCCAGCAGTTTAGGCACCCGTCGCTATGGCTACACCTTC. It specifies CASSLGTRRYGYTF.